A selection of T cell receptor beta chains follows, all from one sample in a study of T-cell reconstitution after alpha-beta-depleted transplantation in children. TCRdb reanalysed the PCR reads using MiXCR and keeps one entry per CDR3 protein. The top ten clones hold roughly 14% of a sample with around 500,000 distinct CDR3 sequences, more than 20% of them seen once. The material was PBMCs, mostly from graft donor cells, obtained 360 days after TCRalphabeta/CD19-depleted stem cell transplant. The receptor source for this set is a boy less than two years old who had a stem cell transplant for acute myeloid leukemia, so the T cells may come from the graft donor. CDR3s include the opening cysteine and the closing phenylalanine or tryptophan. D genes are given only for firm matches. Only part of the rows carry a size: once, few, many, or a class if the clone is expanded.

cdr3_length: 15
j_call: TRBJ2-1
v_call: TRBV12-3/TRBV12-4
d_call: .
clone_size: .
cdr3_nt: TGTTCCAGCACGTTCGGGGCGTCGGGCTACAATGAGCAGTTCTTC
cdr3_aa: CSSTFGASGYNEQFF

cdr3_length: 17
j_call: TRBJ2-1
v_call: TRBV6-2/TRBV6-3
d_call: TRBD2
clone_size: .
cdr3_nt: TGTGCCAGCAGCAACCGGAATGGCGGGGGGGCCTGGAATGAGCAGTTCTTC
cdr3_aa: CASSNRNGGGAWNEQFF

cdr3_length: 14
j_call: TRBJ2-1
v_call: TRBV3-1
d_call: .
clone_size: .
cdr3_nt: TGTGCCAGCAGCCTCTCTCGGCCCGGGAATGAGCAGTTCTTC
cdr3_aa: CASSLSRPGNEQFF

cdr3_length: 17
j_call: TRBJ2-2
v_call: TRBV7-6
d_call: .
clone_size: .
cdr3_nt: TGTGCCAGCAGCCCTAGGGCGGGCAGGCCGAACACCGGGGAGCTGTTTTTT
cdr3_aa: CASSPRAGRPNTGELFF

cdr3_length: 12
j_call: TRBJ2-3
v_call: TRBV6-5
d_call: .
clone_size: many
cdr3_nt: TGTGCCAGCAGAGAGTTGGGGGATACGCAGTATTTT
cdr3_aa: CASRELGDTQYF

cdr3_length: 18
j_call: TRBJ2-7
v_call: TRBV12-3/TRBV12-4
d_call: .
clone_size: few
cdr3_nt: TGTGCCAGCAGTACATACCCACAGGGTCCGCTCCGACCCTACGAGCAGTACTTC
cdr3_aa: CASSTYPQGPLRPYEQYF

cdr3_length: 17
j_call: TRBJ2-2
v_call: TRBV6-5
d_call: .
clone_size: once
cdr3_nt: TGTGCCAGCAGTTACTCCGTCGGAGGGTTTCGGGCCGGGGAGCTGTTTTTT
cdr3_aa: CASSYSVGGFRAGELFF

cdr3_length: 14
j_call: TRBJ1-2
v_call: TRBV20-1
d_call: TRBD1
clone_size: few
cdr3_nt: TGCAGTGCTACCAGGGACAGGACTAACTATGGCTACACCTTC
cdr3_aa: CSATRDRTNYGYTF

cdr3_length: 17
j_call: TRBJ2-1
v_call: TRBV15
d_call: .
clone_size: .
cdr3_nt: TGTGCCACCAGCACAGAGATAGCGCAGAGCTCCTACAATGAGCAGTTCTTC
cdr3_aa: CATSTEIAQSSYNEQFF

cdr3_length: 14
j_call: TRBJ1-1
v_call: TRBV25-1
d_call: .
clone_size: .
cdr3_nt: TGTGCCAGCAGTGTCCAGGGCGTTAACACTGAAGCTTTCTTT
cdr3_aa: CASSVQGVNTEAFF

cdr3_length: 15
j_call: TRBJ1-4
v_call: TRBV6-5
d_call: TRBD1
clone_size: .
cdr3_nt: TGTGCCAGCAGTCGAGTGGGACAGACTAATGAAAAACTGTTTTTT
cdr3_aa: CASSRVGQTNEKLFF